The TCR beta chain described here comes from a study of blood T cell repertoires in COVID-19 (TCRdb year 2020). With regard to the full study: The collaborator samples originated in the United States, Italy and Spain and spanned the acute and convalescent phases of COVID-19. The prospective study material was composed of cDNA or gDNA derived from T cells, B-cell-depleted T cells, or PBMCs. The dataset comprised deeply sampled blood TCRbeta repertoires from subjects exposed to, actively infected with, or recovered from COVID-19. A freely available public database, intended as a resource for researchers studying the immune response to SARS-CoV-2, is where the repertoires were released. Samples came from the ongoing ImmuneRACE study (first 160 participants) plus 1,254 subjects from 6 global collaborators. Sample metadata almost always included a de-identified subject ID, COVID-19 status, age in years and sex. HLA class I and class II types, where available, came from metadata supplied by the sample provider rather than from assay-based typing.

TCRbeta CDR3 regions were amplified from genomic DNA using the immunoSEQ Assay, a bias-controlled multiplex PCR. The source study handled its data this way. The number of nucleated cells in each sample was estimated from the amplification of reference gene primers within the assay. To quantify the absolute abundance of each unique TCRbeta CDR3 rearrangement, sequence reads were collapsed and filtered. Productive Simpson clonality was computed per sample as the square root of Simpson's diversity index over productive rearrangements. TCRdb stores this immuneACCESS table with in-frame sequences only. Part of the clones is absent; in the studies checked, under half of the shortfall reflects unresolved V genes, and no reason is known for the rest. V and J calls and clone size are given by that table; D and trimming were obtained from the DNA. The sample has around 69,000 clones on record, almost 85% of them singletons. Together, the top ten hold about 10% of the sample.

Trimming takes 5 bases from V and 0 bases from J, and the germline ends sit 11 bases apart. Per the germline V gene, SNHLY is the CDR1 and FYNNEI is the CDR2. The CDR3 measures 15 amino acids from cysteine to phenylalanine. This entry keeps only the CDR3 DNA: 45 bases, framed from base 1. What the study reported, not specific to this receptor: How much clinical and demographic metadata was included differed by source and by participant, and the metadata was provided uncurated.

A remark on this clone: Its binding antigen is unknown. No base-level quality is on record; no much larger clone is a single base apart.

Collaborating institutions collected whole blood in K2EDTA tubes following their own protocols. For TCRbeta analysis, collaborator samples were shipped as frozen whole blood, as isolated PBMCs, or as DNA extracted from either sample type. The sequence links TRBV2 to TRBJ2-1; the D gene lacks a confident call. Sequences were obtained from peripheral blood. This TCR was recovered from a man aged 45-65 years with active COVID-19. The nucleotide sequence is TGTGCCAGCAGTCTAACCAAGAGCTCCTACAATGAGCAGTTCTTC. Its protein reads: CASSLTKSSYNEQFF.